Listed below are T cell receptor beta chains from one sample, sequenced in a study of blood T cell repertoires in COVID-19. Repertoires were generated with immunoSEQ multiplex PCR, while TCRdb's copy carries only in-frame clones and drops some. The sample records a few hundred thousand clones, 89% being singletons. The sequenced sample consisted of PBMCs or T cells enriched from blood (not recorded which). These receptors were obtained from a woman aged 25-40 years who had recovered from COVID-19. The CDR3 runs from the conserved cysteine through the conserved F or W. The D gene is left open where the match is weak. Clone sizes are given selectively: once, few, many, or a class where the clone is expanded.

13	NA	TRBV29-1	TRBJ2-7	TRBD1	TGCAGCGTTTTCGGACAGGGGAGGTACGAGCAGTACTTC	CSVFGQGRYEQYF
15	NA	TRBV7-9	TRBJ1-2	NA	TGTGCCAGCAGCTTAGTGGTTCAGGGCAACTATGGCTACACCTTC	CASSLVVQGNYGYTF
14	NA	TRBV5-4	TRBJ2-7	NA	TGTGCCAGCAGCGGAGAGTCCTTGACCCTCGAGCAGTACTTC	CASSGESLTLEQYF
15	NA	TRBV29-1	TRBJ2-3	TRBD2	TGCAGCGGCCGACGACTAGCGGTTAGCACAGATACGCAGTATTTT	CSGRRLAVSTDTQYF
13	NA	TRBV28	TRBJ1-4	NA	TGTGCCAGCAGTTTTCGGGGGGATGAAAAACTGTTTTTT	CASSFRGDEKLFF
17	NA	TRBV7-2	TRBJ2-3	NA	TGTGCCAGCAGCTTAGGGATTACGGGAAGAGTGGGAGATACGCAGTATTTT	CASSLGITGRVGDTQYF
14	NA	TRBV3-1/TRBV3-2	TRBJ1-2	TRBD1	TGTGCCAGCAGCCCTGAGGACAGGGGGCATGGCTACACCTTC	CASSPEDRGHGYTF
14	NA	TRBV19	TRBJ2-7	NA	TGTGCCAGTAGTATAGGGCAGGGAATGAACGAGCAGTACTTC	CASSIGQGMNEQYF
16	NA	TRBV5-1	TRBJ2-7	NA	TGCGCCAGCTCCCCCGACCTAACTAGGATCCCCTACGAGCAGTACTTC	CASSPDLTRIPYEQYF
12	NA	TRBV24-1	TRBJ2-2	NA	TGTGCCACCAGAGGGGACACCGGGGAGCTGTTTTTT	CATRGDTGELFF
17	NA	TRBV7-2	TRBJ1-2	NA	TGTGCCAGCAGCCCGACGGTTCGGGGAAACGCTAACTATGGCTACACCTTC	CASSPTVRGNANYGYTF
12	NA	TRBV6-5	TRBJ1-1	NA	TGTGCCAGCAGACCTGGACAGTCTGAAGCTTTCTTT	CASRPGQSEAFF
16	NA	TRBV11-2	TRBJ2-7	TRBD2	TGTGCCAGCAGCTTAGTAAGCCTAGCGGGAGTCTACGAGCAGTACTTC	CASSLVSLAGVYEQYF
14	NA	TRBV7-2	TRBJ2-1	NA	TGTGCCAGCAGCCGGAGAGGACAGTTCAATGAGCAGTTCTTC	CASSRRGQFNEQFF
11	few	TRBV5-4	TRBJ2-2	NA	TGTGCCAGCAGCCTTCAGGGGGAGCTGTTTTTT	CASSLQGELFF
12	NA	TRBV19	TRBJ1-1	NA	TGTGCCAGTAGTACCTCGTACACTGAAGCTTTCTTT	CASSTSYTEAFF
16	NA	TRBV3-1/TRBV3-2	TRBJ2-3	TRBD2	TGTGCCAGCAGCCAAGGAGCGGGGGCTAGCGCAGATACGCAGTATTTT	CASSQGAGASADTQYF
13	NA	TRBV29-1	TRBJ1-1	NA	TGCAGCGTTGTGGGCAGGGTCGGCACTGAAGCTTTCTTT	CSVVGRVGTEAFF
13	NA	TRBV28	TRBJ2-1	TRBD1	TGTGCCAGCAGTTCGGAGGGACAGGTCCCGAGATTCTTC	CASSSEGQVPRFF
13	NA	TRBV11-3	TRBJ1-1	NA	TGTGCCAGCAGCTTAATGAGGAACACTGAAGCTTTCTTT	CASSLMRNTEAFF
16	NA	TRBV10-1	TRBJ2-3	TRBD2	TGCGCCAGCAGTGAACGGCCTAGCGGGAGTCTCGATACGCAGTATTTT	CASSERPSGSLDTQYF
19	NA	TRBV3-1/TRBV3-2	TRBJ2-6	TRBD1	TGTGCCAGCAGCCTTATGGTTGGAACAGGGGCTGCTGGGGCCAACGTCCTGACTTTC	CASSLMVGTGAAGANVLTF
16	NA	TRBV6-2/TRBV6-3	TRBJ2-1	NA	TGTGCCAGCAGTTACTCTCTAACTAGCTCCTACAATGAGCAGTTCTTC	CASSYSLTSSYNEQFF
14	NA	TRBV19	TRBJ1-1	NA	TGTGCCAGTATCGGGTATGGCTCAAGCGCTGAAGCTTTCTTT	CASIGYGSSAEAFF
15	NA	TRBV14	TRBJ2-1	NA	TGTGCCAGCAGCCAAGATACAGGCTCCTACAATGAGCAGTTCTTC	CASSQDTGSYNEQFF
16	NA	TRBV3-1/TRBV3-2	TRBJ2-2	TRBD2	TGTGCCAGCAGCCAATTCAGCGGGAACCCCACCGGGGAGCTGTTTTTT	CASSQFSGNPTGELFF
17	NA	TRBV11-2	TRBJ1-1	NA	TGTGCCAGCAGCCTCGCCCGGGTATTGGCAGGGAAGAGTGAAGCTTTCTTT	CASSLARVLAGKSEAFF
14	NA	TRBV29-1	TRBJ1-5	NA	TGCAGCGTCGTCGAGGGATTTCTCGATCAGCCCCAGCATTTT	CSVVEGFLDQPQHF
15	NA	TRBV5-1	TRBJ2-3	TRBD1	TGCGCCAGCAGCCCCGGGACAGGGAGCACAGATACGCAGTATTTT	CASSPGTGSTDTQYF
15	NA	TRBV5-1	TRBJ2-5	TRBD2	TGCGCCAGCAGCCTGGGAAGCGGGAGGTATGAGACCCAGTACTTC	CASSLGSGRYETQYF
14	NA	TRBV19	TRBJ2-1	NA	TGTGCCAGTAGTGGGACGGGAGTCTACAATGAGCAGTTCTTC	CASSGTGVYNEQFF
15	NA	TRBV6-5	TRBJ2-5	NA	TGTGCCAGCAGTTACTCGAACCAGCAGCTGGGGGGCCAGTACTTC	CASSYSNQQLGGQYF
14	once	TRBV7-8	TRBJ2-7	NA	TGTGCCAGCAGCTCAAGGCGGGGGCGTTTGGAGCAGTACTTC	CASSSRRGRLEQYF
14	NA	TRBV30	TRBJ1-1	NA	TGTGCCTGGAGTGGACCCCGGGCGGGGACTGAAGCTTTCTTT	CAWSGPRAGTEAFF
18	NA	TRBV4-2	TRBJ2-4	NA	TGTGCCAGCAGCCAAGCCAAGGGACTGGGGGGTGCTTGGAACACTCAGTACTTC	CASSQAKGLGGAWNTQYF
14	NA	TRBV28	TRBJ2-2	TRBD1	TGTGCCAGCGCAAAGGGGGCTCGGACCGGGGAGCTGTTTTTT	CASAKGARTGELFF
15	NA	TRBV6-5	TRBJ2-1	TRBD1	TGTGCCAGCAGGGCTCCGGGACAGCTATACAATGAGCAGTTCTTC	CASRAPGQLYNEQFF
15	NA	TRBV10-2	TRBJ2-7	TRBD2	TGCGCCAGCAGCCGGGAGGGCGATATGCACTACGAGCAGTACTTC	CASSREGDMHYEQYF
16	NA	TRBV4-1	TRBJ1-5	NA	TGCGCCAGCAGCCCCTACAAAGACAGAGGCAATCAGCCCCAGCATTTT	CASSPYKDRGNQPQHF
15	NA	TRBV9	TRBJ1-4	NA	TGTGCCAGCAGAGCTACGGACAGACCTAATGAAAAACTGTTTTTT	CASRATDRPNEKLFF
15	few	TRBV4-1	TRBJ2-7	NA	TGCGCCAGCAGCCAAGGACGCGGGATTTCCTACGAGCAGTACTTC	CASSQGRGISYEQYF
14	NA	TRBV27	TRBJ1-4	NA	TGTGCCAGCAGATACCTTGGACAGAATGAAAAACTGTTTTTT	CASRYLGQNEKLFF
16	NA	TRBV9	TRBJ2-1	TRBD2	TGTGCCAGCAGCGGCCGACTAGCGGGAGGGTACAATGAGCAGTTCTTC	CASSGRLAGGYNEQFF
13	NA	TRBV10-3	TRBJ2-7	NA	TGTGCCATCAGTGAGTCGCAACCTACGCAGCAGTACTTC	CAISESQPTQQYF
15	NA	TRBV6-5	TRBJ1-2	NA	TGTGCCAGCAGTTGGATGGGAGTTACTAACTATGGCTACACCTTC	CASSWMGVTNYGYTF
14	NA	TRBV5-1	TRBJ2-7	TRBD1	TGCGCCAGTCACTGGACAGGGAATGTTTACGAGCAGTACTTC	CASHWTGNVYEQYF
13	NA	TRBV5-1	TRBJ1-2	TRBD1	TGCGCCAGCAGCCCTGGACAGGACTATGGCTACACCTTC	CASSPGQDYGYTF
17	NA	TRBV18	TRBJ1-2	TRBD1	TGTGCCAGCTCACCGGATTATTGGACAGGGGGTAGGGATGGCTACACCTTC	CASSPDYWTGGRDGYTF
16	NA	TRBV7-9	TRBJ2-7	NA	TGTGCCAGCAGCCCCCTTGGTAGCGAGGCCCGCTACGAGCAGTACTTC	CASSPLGSEARYEQYF
17	NA	TRBV27	TRBJ2-1	NA	TGTGCCAGCAGTTTATCGCGGGCTGGTGGCATGATAACCAAGCAGTTCTTC	CASSLSRAGGMITKQFF
16	NA	TRBV28	TRBJ1-6	NA	TGTGCCAGCAGTCGCCCGGTCGGGGGAGGAAGGTCACCCCTCCACTTT	CASSRPVGGGRSPLHF
13	few	TRBV28	TRBJ1-2	NA	TGTGCCAGCGGCCAGACAGTTAACTATGGCTACACCTTC	CASGQTVNYGYTF
16	NA	TRBV5-1	TRBJ2-6	NA	TGCGCCAGCAGCCCTGGAGTCGGCTCTGGGGCCAACGTCCTGACTTTC	CASSPGVGSGANVLTF
14	NA	TRBV6-5	TRBJ1-2	TRBD1	TGTGCCAGCAAAAGGGACAGGGACGACTATGGCTACACCTTC	CASKRDRDDYGYTF
16	few	TRBV6-5	TRBJ2-7	TRBD2	TGTGCCAGCAGTTACTCGGGAAGCGGGAGATCCTACGAGCAGTACTTC	CASSYSGSGRSYEQYF
14	NA	TRBV30	TRBJ2-6	NA	TGTGCCTGGAGTCAGGGGTCTGGGGCCAACGTCCTGACTTTC	CAWSQGSGANVLTF
17	NA	TRBV3-1/TRBV3-2	TRBJ2-1	TRBD2	TGTGCCAGCAGCCAACCGACTAGCGGGAGGAGCGACAATGAGCAGTTCTTC	CASSQPTSGRSDNEQFF
13	NA	TRBV27	TRBJ1-1	NA	TGTGCCAGCAGCTCCTACCGTATTCCTGAAGCTTTCTTT	CASSSYRIPEAFF
14	NA	TRBV5-1	TRBJ2-2	NA	TGCGCCAGCAGCGGGGGACATCTAACCGGGGAGCTGTTTTTT	CASSGGHLTGELFF
16	NA	TRBV7-6	TRBJ2-7	TRBD2	TGTGCCAGCAGCCCATTGGGACTAGCGGGTCATTACGAGCAGTACTTC	CASSPLGLAGHYEQYF